This TCR beta chain stems from a study of blood T cell repertoires in COVID-19. Whole-study context: Both acute and convalescent COVID-19 samples were obtained from the United States, Italy and Spain. PBMCs, B-cell-depleted T cells, or T cells provided the cDNA or gDNA that made up the material.

As processed by the authors: Quantification of nucleated cells was approximated via reference gene primer amplification. Profiled with immunoSEQ multiplex PCR; TCRdb holds only in-frame clones, not every one. Clone size and the V and J calls come from that table; the DNA yielded D and trimming. The sample shows about 69,000 clones, 85% to 90% of them seen only once. This sequence was found in a man in his fifties or sixties with acute or convalescent COVID-19. Source material: peripheral blood.

The CDR3 sequence: CASSSGLHQETQYF. CDR3 bases: TGTGCCAGCAGCTCAGGACTACACCAAGAGACCCAGTACTTC. The chain is built from TRBV5-5 and TRBJ2-5; D perhaps matches TRBD2 (6 bases). Germline-derived CDR1 and CDR2 are SGHKS and YYEKEE (reference sequence). The CDR3 runs to 14 residues. Trimming removed 3 bases from V and 0 bases from J, with 9 bases in between.